The T cell receptor beta chain described here comes from a study of T cells in Graves' hyperthyroidism and ophthalmopathy. Researchers amplified the TCR beta CDR3 regions from RNA transcripts. In the first-round RT-PCR of the TCR CDR3, the HTBI primer set was used. MiXCR, applied by TCRdb to the multiplex PCR reads, yields one record per CDR3 protein. The data show roughly 630,000 distinct CDR3 sequences, around 16% seen once. Of note for this clonotype: What it binds is unknown.

Whole-study findings and limits: Ophthalmopathy got predicted by the model a median approximately 6 months before its onset. Blood also held most thyroid clonotypes expanded beyond 0.001.

Sequenced material: blood. This sequence was found in a woman aged 30 to 39 with Graves' hyperthyroidism.

The CDR3 DNA is TGCAGCGTTCTGAGGGGACAGCCCGAAAAACTGTTTTTT. Protein sequence: CSVLRGQPEKLFF. V usage is TRBV29-1 and J usage is TRBJ1-4, with 7 nucleotides matching TRBD1. The trim removed 5 bases at V and 8 bases at J, leaving 8 bases unmatched. CDR3 length: 13 amino acids. The germline gives CDR1 SQVTM, CDR2 ANQGSEA.